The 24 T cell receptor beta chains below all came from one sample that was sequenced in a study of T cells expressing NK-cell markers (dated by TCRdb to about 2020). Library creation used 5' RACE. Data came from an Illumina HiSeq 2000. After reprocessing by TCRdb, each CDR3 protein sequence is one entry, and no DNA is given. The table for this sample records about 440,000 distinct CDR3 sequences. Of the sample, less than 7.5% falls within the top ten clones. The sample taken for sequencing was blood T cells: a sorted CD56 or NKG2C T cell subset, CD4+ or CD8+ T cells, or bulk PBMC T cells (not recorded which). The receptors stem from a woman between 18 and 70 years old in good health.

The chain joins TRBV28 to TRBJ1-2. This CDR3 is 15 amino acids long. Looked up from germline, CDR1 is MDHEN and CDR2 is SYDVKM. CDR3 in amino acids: CAAASGQRANYGYTF.

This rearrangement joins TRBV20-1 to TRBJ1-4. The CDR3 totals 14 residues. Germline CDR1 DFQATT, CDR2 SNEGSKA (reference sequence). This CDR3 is CSARPEAYSEKLFF.

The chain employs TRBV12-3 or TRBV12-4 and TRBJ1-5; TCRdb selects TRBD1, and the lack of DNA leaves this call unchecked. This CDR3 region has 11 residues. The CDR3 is CASSRRGPQHF.

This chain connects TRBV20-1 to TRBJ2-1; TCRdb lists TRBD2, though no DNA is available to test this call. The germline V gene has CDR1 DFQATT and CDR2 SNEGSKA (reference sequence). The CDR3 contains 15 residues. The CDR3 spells CSVLAGGVSYNEQFF.

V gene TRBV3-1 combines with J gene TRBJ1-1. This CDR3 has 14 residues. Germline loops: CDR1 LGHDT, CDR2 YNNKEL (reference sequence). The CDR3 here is CASSQDLQNTEAFF.

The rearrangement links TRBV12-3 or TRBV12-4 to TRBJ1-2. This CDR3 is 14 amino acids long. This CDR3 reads CASSFDKINYGYTF.

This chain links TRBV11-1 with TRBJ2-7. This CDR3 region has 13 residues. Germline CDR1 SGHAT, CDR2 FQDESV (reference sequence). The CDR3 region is CASSPVGTYEQYF.

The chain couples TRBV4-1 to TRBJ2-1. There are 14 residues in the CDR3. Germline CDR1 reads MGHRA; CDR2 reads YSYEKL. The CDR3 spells CASSQGGLLNEQFF.

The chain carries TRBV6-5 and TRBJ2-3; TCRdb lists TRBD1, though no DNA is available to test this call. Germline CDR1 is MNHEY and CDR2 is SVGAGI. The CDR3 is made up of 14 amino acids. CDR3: CASSYGGQADTQYF.

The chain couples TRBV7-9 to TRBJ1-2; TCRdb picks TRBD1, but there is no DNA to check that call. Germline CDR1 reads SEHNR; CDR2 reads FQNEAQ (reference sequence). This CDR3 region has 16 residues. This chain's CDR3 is CASSFSGQGDPYGYTF.

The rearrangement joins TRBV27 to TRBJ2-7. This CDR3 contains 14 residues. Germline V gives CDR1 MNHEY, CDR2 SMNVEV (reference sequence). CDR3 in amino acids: CASSLSGSFYEQYF.

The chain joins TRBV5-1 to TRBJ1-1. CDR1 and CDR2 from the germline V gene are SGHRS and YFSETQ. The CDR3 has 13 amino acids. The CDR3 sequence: CASSLPSNTEAFF. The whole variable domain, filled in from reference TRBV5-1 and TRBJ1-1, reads KAGVTQTPRYLIKTRGQQVTLSCSPISGHRSVSWYQQTPGQGLQFLFEYFSETQRNKGNFPGRFSGRQFSNSRSEMNVSTLELGDSALYLCASSLPSNTEAFFGQGTRLTVV.

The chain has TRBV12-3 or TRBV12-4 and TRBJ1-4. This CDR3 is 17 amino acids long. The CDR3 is CASSLGWEKWTNEKLFF.

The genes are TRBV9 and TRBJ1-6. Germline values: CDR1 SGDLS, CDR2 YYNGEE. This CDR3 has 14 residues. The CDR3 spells CASSVLGENSPLHF.

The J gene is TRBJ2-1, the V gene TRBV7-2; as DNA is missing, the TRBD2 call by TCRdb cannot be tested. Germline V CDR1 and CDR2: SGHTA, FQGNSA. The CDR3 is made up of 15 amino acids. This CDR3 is CASSAGRGLYNEQFF.

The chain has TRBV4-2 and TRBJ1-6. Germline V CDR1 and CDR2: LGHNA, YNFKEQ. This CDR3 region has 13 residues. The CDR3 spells CASSQEDGSPLHF.

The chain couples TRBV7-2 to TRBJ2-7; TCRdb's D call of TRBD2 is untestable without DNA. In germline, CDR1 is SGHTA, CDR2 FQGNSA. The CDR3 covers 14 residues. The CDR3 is CASSSASGPYEQYF.

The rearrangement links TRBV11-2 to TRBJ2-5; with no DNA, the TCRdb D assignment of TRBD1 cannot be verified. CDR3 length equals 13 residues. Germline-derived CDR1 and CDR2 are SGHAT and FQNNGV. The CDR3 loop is CASSWGVLETQYF. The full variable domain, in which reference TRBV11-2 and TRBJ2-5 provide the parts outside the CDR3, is EAGVAQSPRYKIIEKRQSVAFWCNPISGHATLYWYQQILGQGPKLLIQFQNNGVVDDSQLPKDRFSAERLKGVDSTLKIQPAKLEDSAVYLCASSWGVLETQYFGPGTRLLVL.

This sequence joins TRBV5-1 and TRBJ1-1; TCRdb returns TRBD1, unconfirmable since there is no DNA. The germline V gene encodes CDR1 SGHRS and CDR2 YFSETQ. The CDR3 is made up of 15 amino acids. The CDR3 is CASSRGQAYNTEAFF.

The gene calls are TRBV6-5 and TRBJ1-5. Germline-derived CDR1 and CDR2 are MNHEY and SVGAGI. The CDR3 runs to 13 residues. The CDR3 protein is CASSYSGGLAQHF.

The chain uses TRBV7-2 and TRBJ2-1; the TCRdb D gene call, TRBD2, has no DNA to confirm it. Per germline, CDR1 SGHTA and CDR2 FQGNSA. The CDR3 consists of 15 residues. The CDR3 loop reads CASSSLAGGGNEQFF.

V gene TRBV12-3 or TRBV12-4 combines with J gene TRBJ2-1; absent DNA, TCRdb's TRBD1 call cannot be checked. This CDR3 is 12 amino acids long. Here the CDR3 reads CASNPGTNEQFF.

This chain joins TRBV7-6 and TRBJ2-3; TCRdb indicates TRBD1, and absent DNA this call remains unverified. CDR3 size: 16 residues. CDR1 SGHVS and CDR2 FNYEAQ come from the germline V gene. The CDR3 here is CASSLPVGGSTDTQYF.

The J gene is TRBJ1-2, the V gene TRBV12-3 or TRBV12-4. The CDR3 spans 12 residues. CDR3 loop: CASKSTDYGYTF.